This T cell receptor (beta chain) was recovered during a study of blood T cell repertoires in COVID-19. About the study: Acute and convalescent COVID-19 specimens originated in the United States, Italy and Spain. PBMCs, B-cell-depleted T cells, or T cells were the source of the cDNA or gDNA that made up the material.

This CDR3 is built from 14 residues. The germline V gene encodes CDR1 SNHLY and CDR2 FYNNEI. V lost 3 bases to trimming and J lost 8 bases; unmatched junction nucleotides: 4. How the authors handled the data: Amplification of reference gene primers provided the estimated nucleated cell counts. Assay: immunoSEQ multiplex PCR; the TCRdb copy retains only in-frame clones and omits some. The D gene and trimming were derived from the DNA, and the V and J assignments and clone size from that table. The sample records some 260,000 clones, approximately 90% being singletons. This TCR was sampled from a man younger than 35 with active or convalescent COVID-19. Input material: peripheral blood. The chain employs TRBV2 and TRBJ2-1; 10 nucleotides line up with TRBD1. In DNA, the CDR3 is TGTGCCAGCAGTGACCGGACAGGGGGGGATGAGCAGTTCTTC. Translated, it gives CASSDRTGGDEQFF.